The T cell receptor (beta chain) described here comes from a study of Graves' ophthalmopathy and Graves' hyperthyroidism. Study observations and caveats: A majority of expanded thyroid clonotypes exceeding 0.001 frequency were likewise present in blood. Ophthalmopathy was separated from stable hyperthyroidism by a 13-signature model with 87.88% sensitivity and 75% to 83% specificity.

Orbital computed tomography, together with clinical symptoms, serum thyroxine, TRAb and thyroid ultrasound, was used for diagnosis. Out of about 9.3 ml of fresh peripheral blood, PBMCs were obtained. As the template, RNA transcripts were used to amplify TCR beta CDR3 regions. HTBI primers were employed in first-round RT-PCR, then a second-round multiplex PCR followed. TCRdb reprocessed the multiplex PCR reads with MiXCR, giving one entry per CDR3 protein. The sample has a few hundred thousand distinct CDR3 sequences; 20% to 25% are singletons. This clonotype was picked up many times. What it binds is not known. Trimming at V came to 7 bases and at J to 3 bases, leaving 6 bases not matched to a gene. The CDR3 loop spans 14 amino acids.

This receptor was obtained from a woman between 18 and 30 years old with stable Graves' hyperthyroidism. The chain employs TRBV12-3 or TRBV12-4 and TRBJ1-5; 7 bases fit TRBD1. The sequencing input was peripheral blood. This CDR3 reads CASIGGLANQPQHF. DNA for the CDR3: TGTGCCAGCATAGGGGGCCTAGCCAATCAGCCCCAGCATTTT.